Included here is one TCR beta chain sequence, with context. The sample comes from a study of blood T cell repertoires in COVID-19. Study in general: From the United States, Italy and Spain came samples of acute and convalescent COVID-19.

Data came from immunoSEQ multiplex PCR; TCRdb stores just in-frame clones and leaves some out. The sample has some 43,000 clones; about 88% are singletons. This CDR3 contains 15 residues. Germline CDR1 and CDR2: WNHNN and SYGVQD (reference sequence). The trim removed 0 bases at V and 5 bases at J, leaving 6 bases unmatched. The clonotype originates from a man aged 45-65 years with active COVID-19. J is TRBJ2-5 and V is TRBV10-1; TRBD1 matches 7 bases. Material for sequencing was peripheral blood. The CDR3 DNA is TGCGCCAGCAGTGAGTCGGACAGGTCTGGGGAGACCCAGTACTTC. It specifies CASSESDRSGETQYF.